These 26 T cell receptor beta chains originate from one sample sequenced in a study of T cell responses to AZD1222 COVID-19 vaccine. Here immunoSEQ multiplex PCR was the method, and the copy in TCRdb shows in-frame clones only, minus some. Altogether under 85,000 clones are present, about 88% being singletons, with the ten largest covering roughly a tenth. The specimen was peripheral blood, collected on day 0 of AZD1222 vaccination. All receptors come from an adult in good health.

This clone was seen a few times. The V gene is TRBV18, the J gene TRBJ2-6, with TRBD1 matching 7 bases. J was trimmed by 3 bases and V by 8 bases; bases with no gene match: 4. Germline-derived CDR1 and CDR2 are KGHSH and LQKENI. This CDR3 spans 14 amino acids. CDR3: CASHQGDGANVLTF. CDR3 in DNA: TGTGCCAGCCACCAGGGGGATGGGGCCAACGTCCTGACTTTC.

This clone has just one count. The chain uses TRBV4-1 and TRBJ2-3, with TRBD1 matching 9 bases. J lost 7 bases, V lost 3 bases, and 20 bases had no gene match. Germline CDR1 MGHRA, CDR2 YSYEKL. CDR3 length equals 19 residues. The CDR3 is CASSHDFRRDRVKRNTQYF. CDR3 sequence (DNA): TGCGCCAGCAGCCATGATTTCCGTCGGGACAGGGTGAAAAGGAATACGCAGTATTTT.

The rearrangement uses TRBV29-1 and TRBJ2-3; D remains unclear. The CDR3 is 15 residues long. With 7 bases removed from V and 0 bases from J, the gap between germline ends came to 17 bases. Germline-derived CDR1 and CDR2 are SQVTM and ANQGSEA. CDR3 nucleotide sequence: TGCAGCGCCGGAAGGCAGGCACCTAGCACAGATACGCAGTATTTT. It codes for CSAGRQAPSTDTQYF.

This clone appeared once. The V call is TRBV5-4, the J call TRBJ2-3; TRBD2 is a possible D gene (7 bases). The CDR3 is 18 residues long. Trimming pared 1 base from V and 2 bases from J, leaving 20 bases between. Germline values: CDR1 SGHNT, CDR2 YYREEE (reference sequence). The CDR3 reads CASSLRTVAGASTDTQYF. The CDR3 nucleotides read TGTGCCAGCAGCTTGCGGACCGTTGCGGGGGCCTCCACAGATACGCAGTATTTT.

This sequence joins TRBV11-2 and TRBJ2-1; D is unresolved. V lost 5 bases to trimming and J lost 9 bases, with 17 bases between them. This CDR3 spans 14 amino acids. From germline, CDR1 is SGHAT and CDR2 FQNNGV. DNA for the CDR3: TGTGCCAGCAGCCCCAGGACGGCCCGGGTTGAGCAGTTCTTC. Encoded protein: CASSPRTARVEQFF.

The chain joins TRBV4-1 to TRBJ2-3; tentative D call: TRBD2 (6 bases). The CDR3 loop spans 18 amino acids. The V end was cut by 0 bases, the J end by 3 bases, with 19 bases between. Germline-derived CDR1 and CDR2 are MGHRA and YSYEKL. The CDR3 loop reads CASSQDPGAAGMTDTQYF. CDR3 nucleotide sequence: TGCGCCAGCAGCCAAGATCCCGGGGCGGCGGGGATGACAGATACGCAGTATTTT.

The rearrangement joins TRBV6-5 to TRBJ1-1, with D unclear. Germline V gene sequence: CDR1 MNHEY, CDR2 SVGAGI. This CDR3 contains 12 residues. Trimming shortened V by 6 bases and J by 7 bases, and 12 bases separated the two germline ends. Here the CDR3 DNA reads TGTGCCAGCAGCCCCCTAGCGTATGAAGCTTTCTTT. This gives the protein CASSPLAYEAFF.

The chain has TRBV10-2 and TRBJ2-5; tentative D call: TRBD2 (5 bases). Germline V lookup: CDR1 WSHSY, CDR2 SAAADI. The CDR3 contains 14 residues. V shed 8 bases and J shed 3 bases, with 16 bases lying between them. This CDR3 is CASGGGILEETQYF. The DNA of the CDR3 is TGCGCCAGCGGTGGAGGAATCCTTGAAGAGACCCAGTACTTC.

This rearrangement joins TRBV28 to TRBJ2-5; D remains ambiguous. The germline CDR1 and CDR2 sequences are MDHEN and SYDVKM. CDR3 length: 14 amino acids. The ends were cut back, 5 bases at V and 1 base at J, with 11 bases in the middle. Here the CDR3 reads CASSRLSGQETQYF. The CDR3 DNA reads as TGTGCCAGCAGTCGGTTGTCCGGCCAAGAGACCCAGTACTTC.

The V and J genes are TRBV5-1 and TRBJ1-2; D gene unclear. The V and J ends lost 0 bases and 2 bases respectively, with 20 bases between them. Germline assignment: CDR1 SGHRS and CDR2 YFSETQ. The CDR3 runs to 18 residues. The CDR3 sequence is CASSLGGDHNIPNYGYTF. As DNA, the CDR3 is TGCGCCAGCAGCTTGGGCGGAGACCACAACATCCCGAACTATGGCTACACCTTC.

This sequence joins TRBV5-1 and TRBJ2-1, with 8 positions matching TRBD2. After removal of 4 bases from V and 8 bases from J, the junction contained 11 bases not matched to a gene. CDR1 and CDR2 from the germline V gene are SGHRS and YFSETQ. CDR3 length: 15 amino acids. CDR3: CASSPGTRLSHEQFF. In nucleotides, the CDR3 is TGCGCCAGCAGCCCCGGGACTAGGCTCTCCCATGAGCAGTTCTTC.

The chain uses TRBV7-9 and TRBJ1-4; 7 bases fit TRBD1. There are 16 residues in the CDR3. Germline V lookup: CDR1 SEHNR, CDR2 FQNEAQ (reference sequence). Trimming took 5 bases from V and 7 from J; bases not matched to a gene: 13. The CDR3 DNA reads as TGTGCCAGCAGCCAAGACAGGGTGGGAGTGCGTGAAAAACTGTTTTTT. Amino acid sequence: CASSQDRVGVREKLFF.

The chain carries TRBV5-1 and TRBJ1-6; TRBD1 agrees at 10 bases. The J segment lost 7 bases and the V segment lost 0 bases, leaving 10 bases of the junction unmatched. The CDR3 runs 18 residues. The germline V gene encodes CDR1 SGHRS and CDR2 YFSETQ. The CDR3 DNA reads TGCGCCAGCAGCTTGGGTCCCGATCCGGGACAGGGGAATTCACCCCTCCACTTT. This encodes CASSLGPDPGQGNSPLHF.

DNA for the CDR3: TGTGCCAGCAGCTTGGGGCCGGGACGGGATTACAATGAGCAGTTCTTC. Residues: CASSLGPGRDYNEQFF. The rearrangement joins TRBV7-9 to TRBJ2-1; perhaps D is TRBD1 or TRBD2 (5 bases each). V was pared by 3 bases and J by 4 bases, with 16 bases between. This CDR3 comprises 16 residues. Germline V gives CDR1 SEHNR, CDR2 FQNEAQ (reference sequence).

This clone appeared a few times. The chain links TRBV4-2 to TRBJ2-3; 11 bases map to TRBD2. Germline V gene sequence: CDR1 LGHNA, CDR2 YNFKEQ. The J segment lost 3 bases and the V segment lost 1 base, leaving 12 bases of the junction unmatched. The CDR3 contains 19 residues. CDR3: CASSQGLAGGSLGTDTQYF. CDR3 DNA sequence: TGTGCCAGCAGCCAAGGGCTAGCGGGGGGATCGCTGGGGACAGATACGCAGTATTTT.

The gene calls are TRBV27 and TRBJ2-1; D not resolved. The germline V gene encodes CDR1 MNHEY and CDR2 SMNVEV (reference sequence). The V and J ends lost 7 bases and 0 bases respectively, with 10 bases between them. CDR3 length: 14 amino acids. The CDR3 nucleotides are TGTGCCAGCACCTACTCAAGCTCCTACAATGAGCAGTTCTTC. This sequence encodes CASTYSSSYNEQFF.

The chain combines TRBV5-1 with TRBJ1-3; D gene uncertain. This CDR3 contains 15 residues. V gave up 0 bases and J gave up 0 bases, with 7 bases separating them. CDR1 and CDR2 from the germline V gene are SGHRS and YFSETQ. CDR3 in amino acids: CASSLGTSSGNTIYF. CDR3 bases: TGCGCCAGCAGCTTGGGGACCAGCTCTGGAAACACCATATATTTT.

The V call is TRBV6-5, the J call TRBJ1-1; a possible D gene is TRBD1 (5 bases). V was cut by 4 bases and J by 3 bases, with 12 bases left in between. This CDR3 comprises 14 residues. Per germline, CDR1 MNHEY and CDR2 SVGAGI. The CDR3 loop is CASSSDMGYTEAFF. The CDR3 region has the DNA TGTGCCAGCAGTTCGGACATGGGTTACACTGAAGCTTTCTTT.

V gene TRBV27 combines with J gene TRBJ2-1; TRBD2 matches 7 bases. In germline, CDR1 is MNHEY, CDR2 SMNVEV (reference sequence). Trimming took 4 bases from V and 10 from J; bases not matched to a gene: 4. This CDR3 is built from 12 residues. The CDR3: CASSYEGGEQFF. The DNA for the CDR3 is TGTGCCAGCAGTTATGAGGGAGGGGAGCAGTTCTTC.

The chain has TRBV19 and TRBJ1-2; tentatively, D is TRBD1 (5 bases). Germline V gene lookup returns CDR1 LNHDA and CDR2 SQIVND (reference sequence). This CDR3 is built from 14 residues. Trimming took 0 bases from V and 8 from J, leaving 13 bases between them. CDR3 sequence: CASSIDRTGDGYTF. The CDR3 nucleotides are TGTGCCAGTAGTATAGATAGAACAGGAGACGGCTACACCTTC.

The CDR3 DNA reads as TGCAGCGTTGTCCCGAGGCTGACCACCGGGGAGCTGTTTTTT. It translates to CSVVPRLTTGELFF. The V call is TRBV29-1, the J call TRBJ2-2; D is ambiguous. CDR1 is SQVTM, CDR2 ANQGSEA, per germline. Trimming left V 4 bases short and J 4 bases short, with 13 bases between. The CDR3 runs to 14 residues.

The CDR3 region has the DNA TGTGCCAGCAGTTTATTCCAGAATTCACCCCTCCACTTT. Amino acid sequence: CASSLFQNSPLHF. This rearrangement joins TRBV12-3 or TRBV12-4 to TRBJ1-6; D unresolved. The CDR3 has 13 residues. Trimming took 2 bases from V and 7 from J, leaving 6 bases between them.

The CDR3 DNA reads TGTGCCAGCAGCTTGTCGGGACACAGCACAGATACGCAGTATTTT. Its translation is CASSLSGHSTDTQYF. The rearrangement uses TRBV7-9 and TRBJ2-3, with D possibly being TRBD1 (6 bases). The V gene lost 3 bases and the J gene lost 0 bases, with 10 bases spanning the gap. This CDR3 comprises 15 residues. CDR1 and CDR2 from the germline V gene are SEHNR and FQNEAQ (reference sequence).

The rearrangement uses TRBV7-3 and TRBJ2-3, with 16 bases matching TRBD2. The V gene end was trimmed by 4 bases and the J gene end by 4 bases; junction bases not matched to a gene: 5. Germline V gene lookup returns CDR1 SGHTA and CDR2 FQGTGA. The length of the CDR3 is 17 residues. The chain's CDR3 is CASSSGLAGGQSDTQYF. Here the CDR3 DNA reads TGTGCCAGCAGCTCGGGACTAGCGGGAGGGCAATCAGATACGCAGTATTTT. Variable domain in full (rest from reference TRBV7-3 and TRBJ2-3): GAGVSQTPSNKVTEKGKYVELRCDPISGHTALYWYRQSLGQGPEFLIYFQGTGAADDSGLPNDRFFAVRPEGSVSTLKIQRTERGDSAVYLCASSSGLAGGQSDTQYFGPGTRLTVL.

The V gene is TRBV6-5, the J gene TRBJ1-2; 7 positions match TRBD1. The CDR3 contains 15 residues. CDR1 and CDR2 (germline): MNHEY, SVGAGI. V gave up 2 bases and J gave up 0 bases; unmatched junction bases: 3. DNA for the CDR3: TGTGCCAGCAGTTACCGGGACAGCCCTAACTATGGCTACACCTTC. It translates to CASSYRDSPNYGYTF.

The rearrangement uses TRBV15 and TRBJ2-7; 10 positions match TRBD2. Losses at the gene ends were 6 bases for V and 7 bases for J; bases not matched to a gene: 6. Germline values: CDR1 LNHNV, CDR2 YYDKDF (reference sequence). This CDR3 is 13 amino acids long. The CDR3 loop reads CATRASGSWEQYF. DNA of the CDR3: TGTGCCACCAGGGCTAGCGGGAGTTGGGAGCAGTACTTC.